The 18 T cell receptor beta chains reported below all come from one sample, sequenced in a study of T cell responses to AZD1222 COVID-19 vaccine. Repertoires were generated with immunoSEQ multiplex PCR, while TCRdb's copy carries only in-frame clones and drops some. The repertoire consists of 130,000 to 150,000 clones, with about 90% occurring once and the leading ten covering about 1.9%. The starting material was peripheral blood, obtained on day 0 of AZD1222 vaccination. These receptors all come from an adult in good health.

CDR3 coding DNA: TGTGCCAGCAATATAGCCCGACAGGGGGCCTACGAGCAGTACTTC. As protein: CASNIARQGAYEQYF. The chain links TRBV6-5 to TRBJ2-7, with TRBD1 matching 9 bases. This CDR3 region has 15 residues. Trimming cost V 7 bases and J 2 bases; bases outside gene matches: 9. Germline CDR1 and CDR2: MNHEY and SVGAGI.

The chain joins TRBV28 to TRBJ1-2, with 11 bases fitting TRBD1. Trimming cost V 6 bases and J 6 bases; bases outside gene matches: 12. The CDR3 is 16 amino acids. Germline values: CDR1 MDHEN, CDR2 SYDVKM. Here the CDR3 reads CASRAPIGQGAHGYTF. The CDR3 DNA is TGTGCCAGCAGGGCCCCGATCGGACAGGGGGCTCATGGCTACACCTTC.

This sequence joins TRBV11-3 and TRBJ2-2; TRBD2 might be the D (7 bases). CDR3 length equals 16 residues. CDR1 and CDR2 from the germline V gene are SGHNT and YENEEA. V shed 1 base and J shed 0 bases, with 9 bases lying between them. This CDR3 is CASSLGGGTNTGELFF. CDR3 sequence (DNA): TGTGCCAGCAGCTTAGGCGGGGGCACGAACACCGGGGAGCTGTTTTTT.

The V and J genes are TRBV6-5 and TRBJ1-2, with TRBD1 matching 9 bases. Germline V gene sequence: CDR1 MNHEY, CDR2 SVGAGI. V lost 6 bases to trimming and J lost 2 bases; unmatched junction nucleotides: 4. The length of the CDR3 is 14 residues. The CDR3 DNA follows: TGTGCCAGCAGGGGACAGGGATCGAACTATGGCTACACCTTC. Translating gives CASRGQGSNYGYTF.

The genes are TRBV5-6 and TRBJ1-5; weak D call: TRBD1 (5 bases). Looked up from germline, CDR1 is SGHDT and CDR2 is YYEEEE. V was shortened by 0 bases and J by 6 bases, with 13 bases between the two germline ends. The CDR3 is 15 residues long. This CDR3 is CASSLGGARGQPQHF. CDR3 DNA sequence: TGTGCCAGCAGCTTGGGAGGGGCCCGGGGTCAGCCCCAGCATTTT.

Of note for this clone: Other DNA sequences in the same sample also yield this CDR3. This chain links TRBV7-8 with TRBJ1-5, with 10 bases that match TRBD1. Germline V gene data show CDR1 as SGHVS and CDR2 as FQNEAQ. The junction had 2 bases not matched to a gene; V was cut back by 5 bases and J by 7 bases. CDR3 size: 13 residues. CDR3: CASSRDRGQPQHF. The CDR3 DNA sequence: TGTGCCAGCAGCAGGGACAGGGGCCAGCCCCAGCATTTT. The entire variable domain, with the rest obtained from reference TRBV7-8 and TRBJ1-5, is as follows: GAGVSQSPRYKVAKRGQDVALRCDPISGHVSLFWYQQALGQGPEFLTYFQNEAQLDKSGLPSDRFFAERPEGSVSTLKIQRTQQEDSAVYLCASSRDRGQPQHFGDGTRLSIL.

Note on this clone: A junction boundary mismatches the germline segment, possibly from a read error. The CDR3 sequence is CACGSTLSSYNEQFF. The CDR3 DNA follows: TGTGCTTGTGGTTCCACCCTGAGCTCCTACAATGAGCAGTTCTTC. The chain joins TRBV12-5 to TRBJ2-1; D uncertain. Germline V gives CDR1 LGHNT, CDR2 FRNRAP. The CDR3 extends over 15 amino acids.

The CDR3, as DNA: TGTGCCAGCAGTGAATCTGGGATTCTCCTCTACGAGCAGTACTTC. Amino acid sequence: CASSESGILLYEQYF. The chain links TRBV6-1 to TRBJ2-7, with D hard to call. Germline V gene data show CDR1 as MNHNS and CDR2 as SASEGT. The V gene lost 2 bases and the J gene lost 3 bases, with 14 bases spanning the gap. The CDR3 runs 15 residues.

The chain is built from TRBV5-1 and TRBJ2-3; the match to TRBD1 covers 9 bases. V dropped 4 bases and J dropped 3; count of bases not matched to a gene: 3. CDR3 size: 14 residues. CDR1 SGHRS and CDR2 YFSETQ come from the germline V gene. The CDR3 loop reads CASSVQGATDTQYF. For the CDR3, the DNA is TGCGCCAGCAGCGTACAGGGGGCAACAGATACGCAGTATTTT.

This rearrangement joins TRBV20-1 to TRBJ1-5; D is perhaps TRBD1 (6 bases). The V gene's germline CDR1 is DFQATT and CDR2 SNEGSKA (reference sequence). This CDR3 is built from 15 residues. Between the trimmed V and J ends, which lost 3 bases and 5 bases, there was a span of 17 bases. CDR3 bases: TGCAGTGCTAGTAAGGGGGGAGGAGGTTATCAGCCCCAGCATTTT. Translating it yields CSASKGGGGYQPQHF.

CDR3 sequence reads: CASSLIGATEAFF. The CDR3 DNA reads TGTGCCAGCAGCTTAATCGGGGCGACTGAAGCTTTCTTT. V gene TRBV7-3 combines with J gene TRBJ1-1, with D possibly being TRBD1 (5 bases). V lost 1 base and J lost 5, with 8 bases in between. Germline-derived CDR1 and CDR2 are SGHTA and FQGTGA. This CDR3 is 13 amino acids long.

The chain links TRBV7-2 to TRBJ1-1; possibly TRBD1 for D (6 bases). V was clipped by 2 bases and J by 3 bases, with 10 bases between them. There are 14 residues in the CDR3. Germline V CDR1 and CDR2: SGHTA, FQGNSA. The CDR3 coding sequence is TGTGCCAGCAGCTTAACCCCAGGGGACACTGAAGCTTTCTTT. It specifies CASSLTPGDTEAFF.

This chain connects TRBV6-5 to TRBJ2-2; the match to TRBD2 covers 10 bases. The CDR3 spans 16 residues. Germline CDR1 MNHEY, CDR2 SVGAGI. Germline trimming cut 2 bases from V and 6 bases from J; bases unmatched to any gene: 6. The CDR3 loop is CASSYGERGGPGELFF. The CDR3 DNA reads TGTGCCAGCAGTTACGGGGAGCGGGGGGGCCCCGGGGAGCTGTTTTTT.

Only a few counts were recorded for this clone. The V and J genes are TRBV6-2 or TRBV6-3 and TRBJ2-5; TRBD1 agrees at 9 bases. Per the germline V gene, CDR1 is MNHEY and CDR2 is SVGEGT. J lost 4 bases, V lost 5 bases, and 5 bases had no gene match. This CDR3 is 14 amino acids long. DNA of the CDR3: TGTGCCAGCAGTCAAACAGGGGGCAGAGAGACCCAGTACTTC. This translates into CASSQTGGRETQYF.

This rearrangement joins TRBV19 to TRBJ1-1, with D uncertain. This CDR3 spans 12 amino acids. Germline assignment: CDR1 LNHDA and CDR2 SQIVND (reference sequence). Trimming pared 5 bases from V and 11 bases from J, leaving 15 bases between. CDR3 nucleotides: TGTGCCAGTAGTCATCGAGGAGGCTGGGCTTTCTTT. Protein product: CASSHRGGWAFF.

V usage is TRBV6-5 and J usage is TRBJ2-3; D unclear. The ends were cut back, 7 bases at V and 8 bases at J, with 19 bases in the middle. This CDR3 region has 14 residues. Germline V gene sequence: CDR1 MNHEY, CDR2 SVGAGI. CDR3 sequence: CASIEGDLRRTQYF. The CDR3 nucleotides read TGTGCCAGCATCGAAGGAGACCTTCGACGTACGCAGTATTTT.

The sample holds a few counts of this clone. CDR3 DNA: TGTGCCATCAGTGTCGGGCTAGGGTCGGACTATGGCTACACCTTC. Translating gives CAISVGLGSDYGYTF. The genes are TRBV10-3 and TRBJ1-2; D is uncertain. The CDR3 consists of 15 residues. The germline V and J ends were trimmed by 4 bases and 3 bases, with 15 bases remaining between them. Germline-derived CDR1 and CDR2 are ENHRY and SYGVKD.

V is TRBV2 and J is TRBJ1-5; tentative D call: TRBD1 (5 bases). The CDR3 spans 14 residues. Trimming shortened V by 7 bases and J by 6 bases, and 16 bases separated the two germline ends. CDR1 is SNHLY, CDR2 FYNNEI, per germline. The CDR3 here is CASMGGGLSQPQHF. Here the CDR3 DNA reads TGTGCCAGCATGGGGGGAGGGCTTAGTCAGCCCCAGCATTTT.